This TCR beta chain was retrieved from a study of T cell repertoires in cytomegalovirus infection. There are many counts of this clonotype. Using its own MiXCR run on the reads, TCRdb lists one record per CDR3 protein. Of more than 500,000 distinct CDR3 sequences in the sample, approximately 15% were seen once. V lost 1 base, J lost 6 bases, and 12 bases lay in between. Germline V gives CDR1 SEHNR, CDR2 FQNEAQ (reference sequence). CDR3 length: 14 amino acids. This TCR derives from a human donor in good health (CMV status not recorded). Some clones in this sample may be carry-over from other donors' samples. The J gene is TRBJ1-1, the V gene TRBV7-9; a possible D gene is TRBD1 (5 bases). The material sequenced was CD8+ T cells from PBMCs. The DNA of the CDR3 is TGTGCCAGCAGCTTAGTTCAGGGTGTCCCTGAAGCTTTCTTT. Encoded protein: CASSLVQGVPEAFF.